This T cell receptor (beta chain) emerged from a study of cytomegalovirus exposure and HLA in healthy donors. Whole-study context: HLA-typed donors were the source of 86 million or so unique TCRs held in an early data release.

Donors were nominally healthy when sampled, though unrecorded immune exposures were likely. The CDR3 consists of 13 residues. V lost 2 bases to trimming and J lost 7 bases; unmatched junction nucleotides: 0. Germline CDR1 reads SGHTA; CDR2 reads FQGNSA. Concerning this clone itself: Its antigen is not identified.

The PCR contained 60 Vbeta and 13 Jbeta primers. Clones were read by immunoSEQ multiplex PCR, and TCRdb kept only the in-frame ones, dropping some. The table lists about 160,000 clones, approximately 70% of them singletons. General study points: A later analysis linked around 15,000 TCR beta sequences to HLA alleles at 0.05 false discovery rate. DRB1 showed the most TCR associations and HLA-C the fewest in a later analysis, as rates varied by HLA locus.

The chain couples TRBV7-2 to TRBJ1-4; 8 positions match TRBD1. Sequences were obtained from PBMCs. This TCR derives from a man aged 35 to 55 in good health and CMV-seropositive. The chain's CDR3 is CASSLQGAEKLFF. DNA for the CDR3: TGTGCCAGCAGCTTACAGGGGGCTGAAAAACTGTTTTTT.